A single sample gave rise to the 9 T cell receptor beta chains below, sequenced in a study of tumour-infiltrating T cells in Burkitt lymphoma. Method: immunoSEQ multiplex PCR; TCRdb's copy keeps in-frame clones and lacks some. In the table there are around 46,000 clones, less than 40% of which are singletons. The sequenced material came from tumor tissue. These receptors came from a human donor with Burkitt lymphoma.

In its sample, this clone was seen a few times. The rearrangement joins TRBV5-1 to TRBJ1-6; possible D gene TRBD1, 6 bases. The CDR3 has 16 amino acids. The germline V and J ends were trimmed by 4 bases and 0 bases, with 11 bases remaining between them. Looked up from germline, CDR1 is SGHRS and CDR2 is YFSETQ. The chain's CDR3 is CASSRDRSSYNSPLHF. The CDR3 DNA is TGCGCCAGCAGCCGTGACAGGAGCTCCTATAATTCACCCCTCCACTTT. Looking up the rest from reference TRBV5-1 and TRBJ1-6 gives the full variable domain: KAGVTQTPRYLIKTRGQQVTLSCSPISGHRSVSWYQQTPGQGLQFLFEYFSETQRNKGNFPGRFSGRQFSNSRSEMNVSTLELGDSALYLCASSRDRSSYNSPLHFGNGTRLTVT.

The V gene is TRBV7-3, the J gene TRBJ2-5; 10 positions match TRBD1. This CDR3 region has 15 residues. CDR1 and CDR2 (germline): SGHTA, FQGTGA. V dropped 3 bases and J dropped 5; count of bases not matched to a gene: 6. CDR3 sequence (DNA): TGTGCCAGCAGCTTGACCCCGACAGGGGGCGAGACCCAGTACTTC. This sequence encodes CASSLTPTGGETQYF.

This CDR3 reads CASKGSSYNEQFF. DNA of the CDR3: TGTGCCAGCAAGGGGAGCTCCTACAATGAGCAGTTCTTC. The rearrangement joins TRBV2 to TRBJ2-1; D is perhaps TRBD1 or TRBD2 (5 bases each). In germline, CDR1 is SNHLY, CDR2 FYNNEI. Trimming cost V 7 bases and J 0 bases, with 7 bases left between them. The CDR3 has 13 amino acids. Full variable domain (outside the CDR3, taken from reference TRBV2 and TRBJ2-1): EPEVTQTPSHQVTQMGQEVILRCVPISNHLYFYWYRQILGQKVEFLVSFYNNEISEKSEIFDDQFSVERPDGSNFTLKIRSTKLEDSAMYFCASKGSSYNEQFFGPGTRLTVL.

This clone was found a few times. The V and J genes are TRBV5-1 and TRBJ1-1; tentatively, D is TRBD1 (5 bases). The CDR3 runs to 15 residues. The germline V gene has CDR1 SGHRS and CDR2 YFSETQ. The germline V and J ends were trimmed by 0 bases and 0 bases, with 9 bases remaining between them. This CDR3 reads CASSLATVMNTEAFF. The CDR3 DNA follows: TGCGCCAGCAGCTTGGCGACAGTCATGAACACTGAAGCTTTCTTT.

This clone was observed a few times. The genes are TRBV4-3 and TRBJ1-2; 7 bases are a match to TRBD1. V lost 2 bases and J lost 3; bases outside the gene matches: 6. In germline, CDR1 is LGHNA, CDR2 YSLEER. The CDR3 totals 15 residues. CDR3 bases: TGCGCCAGCAGCCAATTAGACAGGGAAGACTATGGCTACACCTTC. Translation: CASSQLDREDYGYTF.

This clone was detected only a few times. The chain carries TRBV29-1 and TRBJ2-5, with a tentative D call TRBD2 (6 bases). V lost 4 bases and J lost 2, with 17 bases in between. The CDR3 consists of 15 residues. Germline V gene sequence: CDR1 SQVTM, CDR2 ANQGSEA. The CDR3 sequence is CSVAFKGGLQETQYF. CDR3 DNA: TGCAGCGTTGCCTTTAAGGGAGGACTGCAAGAGACCCAGTACTTC.

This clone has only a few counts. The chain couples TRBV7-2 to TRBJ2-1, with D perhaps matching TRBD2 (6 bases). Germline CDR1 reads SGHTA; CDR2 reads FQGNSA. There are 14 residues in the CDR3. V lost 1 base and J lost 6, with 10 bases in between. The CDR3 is CASSLVRGLNEQFF. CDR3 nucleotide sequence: TGTGCCAGCAGCTTAGTGCGGGGCCTCAATGAGCAGTTCTTC.

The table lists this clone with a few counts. CDR3 residues: CASSLAPGGTGELFF. The CDR3 bases are TGCGCCAGCAGCTTGGCTCCGGGGGGCACCGGGGAGCTGTTTTTT. The chain combines TRBV5-1 with TRBJ2-2, with 7 positions matching TRBD2. Germline loops: CDR1 SGHRS, CDR2 YFSETQ. The CDR3 has 15 amino acids. Losses at the gene ends were 0 bases for V and 4 bases for J; bases not matched to a gene: 3. The full variable domain, its missing parts supplied by reference TRBV5-1 and TRBJ2-2, is KAGVTQTPRYLIKTRGQQVTLSCSPISGHRSVSWYQQTPGQGLQFLFEYFSETQRNKGNFPGRFSGRQFSNSRSEMNVSTLELGDSALYLCASSLAPGGTGELFFGEGSRLTVL.

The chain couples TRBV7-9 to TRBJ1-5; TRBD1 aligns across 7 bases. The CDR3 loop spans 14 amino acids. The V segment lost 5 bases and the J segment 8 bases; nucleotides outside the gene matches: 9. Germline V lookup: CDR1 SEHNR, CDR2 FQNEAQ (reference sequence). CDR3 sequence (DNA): TGTGCCAGCAGCCGGGGACAGCAGGACGAGCCCCAGCATTTT. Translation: CASSRGQQDEPQHF.